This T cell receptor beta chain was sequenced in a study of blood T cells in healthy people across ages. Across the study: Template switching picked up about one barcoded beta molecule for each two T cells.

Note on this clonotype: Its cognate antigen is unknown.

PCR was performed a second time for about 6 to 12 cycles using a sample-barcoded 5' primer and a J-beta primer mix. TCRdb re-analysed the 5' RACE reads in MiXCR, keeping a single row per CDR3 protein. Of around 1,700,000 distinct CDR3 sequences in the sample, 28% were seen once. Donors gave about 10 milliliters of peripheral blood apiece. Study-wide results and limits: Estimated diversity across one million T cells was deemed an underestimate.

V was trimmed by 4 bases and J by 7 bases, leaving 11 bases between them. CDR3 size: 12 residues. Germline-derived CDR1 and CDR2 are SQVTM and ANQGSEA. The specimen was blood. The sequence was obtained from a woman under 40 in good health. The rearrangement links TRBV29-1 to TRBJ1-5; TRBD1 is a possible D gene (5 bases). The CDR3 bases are TGCAGCGTTGGCTTCCAGGGACAGCCCCAGCATTTT. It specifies CSVGFQGQPQHF.